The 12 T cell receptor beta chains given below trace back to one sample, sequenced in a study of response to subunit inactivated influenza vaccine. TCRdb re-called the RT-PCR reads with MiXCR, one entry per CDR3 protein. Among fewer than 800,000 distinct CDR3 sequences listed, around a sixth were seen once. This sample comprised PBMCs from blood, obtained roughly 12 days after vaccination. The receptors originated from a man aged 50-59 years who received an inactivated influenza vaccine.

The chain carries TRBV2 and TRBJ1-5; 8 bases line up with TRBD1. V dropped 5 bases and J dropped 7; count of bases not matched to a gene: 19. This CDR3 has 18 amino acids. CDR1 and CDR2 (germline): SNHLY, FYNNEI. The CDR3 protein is CASSTLVANRGANQPQHF. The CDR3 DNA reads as TGTGCCAGCAGTACTTTAGTGGCCAACAGGGGGGCGAACCAGCCCCAGCATTTT.

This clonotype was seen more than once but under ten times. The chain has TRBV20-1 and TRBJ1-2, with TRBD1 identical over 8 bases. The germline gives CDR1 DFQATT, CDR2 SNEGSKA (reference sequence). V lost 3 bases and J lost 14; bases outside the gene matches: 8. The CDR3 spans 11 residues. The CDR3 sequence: CSASRGQERTF. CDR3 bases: TGCAGTGCTAGCAGGGGACAGGAAAGGACCTTC.

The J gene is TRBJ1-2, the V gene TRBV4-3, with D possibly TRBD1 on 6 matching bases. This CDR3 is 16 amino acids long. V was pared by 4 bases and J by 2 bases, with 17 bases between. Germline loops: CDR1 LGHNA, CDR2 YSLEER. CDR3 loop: CASSLGTRTENYGYTF. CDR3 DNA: TGCGCCAGCAGCCTGGGAACCAGGACAGAGAACTATGGCTACACCTTC.

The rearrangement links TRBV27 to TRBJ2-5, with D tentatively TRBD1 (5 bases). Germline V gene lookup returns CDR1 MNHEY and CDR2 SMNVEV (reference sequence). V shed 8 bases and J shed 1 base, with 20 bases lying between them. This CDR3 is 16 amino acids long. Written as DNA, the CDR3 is TGTGCCAGCCGAACCTTTACAGACAGACCCCAAGAGACCCAGTACTTC. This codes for CASRTFTDRPQETQYF.

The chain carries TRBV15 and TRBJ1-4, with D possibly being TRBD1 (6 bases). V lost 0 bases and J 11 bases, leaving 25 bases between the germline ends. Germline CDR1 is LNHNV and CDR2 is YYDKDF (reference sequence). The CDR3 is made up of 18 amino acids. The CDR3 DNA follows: TGTGCCACCAGCAGAGAAAGACCCGCCCGCAGGGGCTTTGATAAACTGTTTTTT. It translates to CATSRERPARRGFDKLFF.

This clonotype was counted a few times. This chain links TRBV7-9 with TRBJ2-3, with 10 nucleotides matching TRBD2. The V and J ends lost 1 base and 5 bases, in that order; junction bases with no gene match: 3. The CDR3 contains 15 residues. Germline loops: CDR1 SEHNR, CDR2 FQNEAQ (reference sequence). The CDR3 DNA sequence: TGTGCCAGCAGCTTAGGAGCGGGAGGGAGAGATACGCAGTATTTT. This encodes CASSLGAGGRDTQYF. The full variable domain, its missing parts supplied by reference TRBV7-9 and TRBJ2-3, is DTGVSQNPRHKITKRGQNVTFRCDPISEHNRLYWYRQTLGQGPEFLTYFQNEAQLEKSRLLSDRFSAERPKGSFSTLEIQRTEQGDSAMYLCASSLGAGGRDTQYFGPGTRLTVL.

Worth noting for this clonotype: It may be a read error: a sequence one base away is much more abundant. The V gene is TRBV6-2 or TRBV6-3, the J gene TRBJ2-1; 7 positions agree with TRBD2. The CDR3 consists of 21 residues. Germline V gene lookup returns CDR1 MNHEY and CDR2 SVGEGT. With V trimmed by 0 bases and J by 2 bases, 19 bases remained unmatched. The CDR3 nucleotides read TGTGCCAGCAGTTACTCGAAAATTTCCAGGGAGGGGCCGAGCGCCTACAATGAGCAGTTCTTC. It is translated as CASSYSKISREGPSAYNEQFF.

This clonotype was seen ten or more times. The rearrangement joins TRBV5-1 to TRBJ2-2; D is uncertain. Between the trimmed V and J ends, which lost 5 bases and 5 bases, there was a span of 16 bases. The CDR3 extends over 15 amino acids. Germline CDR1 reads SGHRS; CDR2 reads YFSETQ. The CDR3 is CASSGSDRNTGELFF. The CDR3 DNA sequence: TGCGCCAGCAGTGGCAGCGACCGGAATACCGGGGAGCTGTTTTTT.

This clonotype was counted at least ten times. The CDR3 spells CASSPRPVQETQYF. CDR3 DNA: TGTGCCAGCAGTCCACGACCAGTCCAAGAGACCCAGTACTTC. V is TRBV12-3 or TRBV12-4 and J is TRBJ2-5; D is undetermined. V shed 5 bases and J shed 1 base, with 11 bases lying between them. The CDR3 extends over 14 amino acids.

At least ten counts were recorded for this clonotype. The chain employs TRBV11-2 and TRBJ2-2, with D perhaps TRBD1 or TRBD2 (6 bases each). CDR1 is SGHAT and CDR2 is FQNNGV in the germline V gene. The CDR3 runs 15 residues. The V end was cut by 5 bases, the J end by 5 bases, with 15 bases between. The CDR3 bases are TGTGCCAGCAGCCTCGAGGGGGGCGATACCGGGGAGCTGTTTTTT. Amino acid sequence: CASSLEGGDTGELFF.

The CDR3 reads CASSFDRPISPQPQHF. Here the CDR3 DNA reads TGTGCCAGCAGTTTCGACAGGCCGATAAGCCCTCAGCCCCAGCATTTT. The V gene is TRBV6-2 or TRBV6-3, the J gene TRBJ1-5; D might be TRBD1 (6 bases). In germline, CDR1 is MNHEY, CDR2 SVGEGT. Trimming cost V 4 bases and J 6 bases, with 19 bases left between them. The CDR3 covers 16 residues.

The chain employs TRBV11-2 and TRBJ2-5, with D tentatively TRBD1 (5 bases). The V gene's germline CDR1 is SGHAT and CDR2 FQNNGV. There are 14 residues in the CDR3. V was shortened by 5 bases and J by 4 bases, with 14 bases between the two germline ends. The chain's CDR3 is CASSQRGHRETQYF. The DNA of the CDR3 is TGTGCCAGCAGCCAACGCGGACATAGAGAGACCCAGTACTTC.